This T cell receptor (beta chain) was sequenced during a study of OX40 agonist ivuxolimab in advanced cancers. At the level of the study: Patients took ivuxolimab, an agonistic anti-OX40 (CD134) antibody.

Blood was sampled at baseline, cycle 4 day 1, and cycle 7 day 1. Here immunoSEQ multiplex PCR was the method, and the copy in TCRdb shows in-frame clones only, minus some. The sample shows tens of thousands of clones, around 80% of them seen only once. This clone appeared a few times. V lost 2 bases, J lost 3 bases, and 11 bases lay in between. This CDR3 spans 14 amino acids. Germline values: CDR1 MNHEY, CDR2 SMNVEV (reference sequence). The source is an adult with an advanced solid tumor such as melanoma, head and neck, liver or kidney cancer. The source was CD4+ or CD8+ T cells sorted from blood, collected in a trial of the OX40 agonist ivuxolimab. This chain links TRBV27 with TRBJ2-7; D is unclear. The CDR3 region is CASSLGPTHYEQYF. In nucleotides, the CDR3 is TGTGCCAGCAGTTTAGGCCCAACACACTACGAGCAGTACTTC.